This entry lists 25 T cell receptor beta chains sequenced from one sample in a study of T cell changes during pregnancy in multiple sclerosis. Measured with immunoSEQ multiplex PCR; TCRdb has only the in-frame clones, and not every one. The sample has roughly 38,000 clones, more than 75% seen once. Source: CD8+ T cells from peripheral blood mononuclear cells, taken in the third trimester of pregnancy. The receptors derive from a female donor with multiple sclerosis, enrolled in a pregnancy study.

This chain uses TRBV6-5 with TRBJ1-1; D unresolved. This CDR3 is built from 14 residues. The V end lost 2 bases, the J end lost 2 bases, and 9 bases lay between the germline ends. Germline V gene sequence: CDR1 MNHEY, CDR2 SVGAGI. This CDR3 reads CASSYTEINTEAFF. In DNA form, the CDR3 reads TGTGCCAGCAGTTACACGGAGATCAACACTGAAGCTTTCTTT.

The genes are TRBV5-4 and TRBJ1-2, with no clear D. Deletions cut 5 bases from V and 8 bases from J, with 16 bases between. The CDR3 consists of 13 residues. In germline, CDR1 is SGHNT, CDR2 YYREEE (reference sequence). CDR3 sequence reads: CASRSSEAQGYTF. CDR3 coding DNA: TGTGCCAGCAGGTCATCGGAGGCGCAAGGCTACACCTTC.

The chain uses TRBV19 and TRBJ2-1; 7 bases fit TRBD1. The junction had 9 bases not matched to a gene; V was cut back by 3 bases and J by 10 bases. Germline CDR1 LNHDA, CDR2 SQIVND (reference sequence). The CDR3 runs to 14 residues. CDR3 sequence (DNA): TGTGCCAGTAGTATTGGTCAGGGGGTCGGGGAGCAGTTCTTC. Translation gives CASSIGQGVGEQFF. Complete variable domain (other parts from reference TRBV19 and TRBJ2-1): DGGITQSPKYLFRKEGQNVTLSCEQNLNHDAMYWYRQDPGQGLRLIYYSQIVNDFQKGDIAEGYSVSREKKESFPLTVTSAQKNPTAFYLCASSIGQGVGEQFFGPGTRLTVL.

This chain links TRBV5-1 with TRBJ1-1; 8 bases align to TRBD1. Per germline, CDR1 SGHRS and CDR2 YFSETQ. The J segment lost 5 bases and the V segment lost 3 bases, leaving 9 bases of the junction unmatched. The CDR3 spans 15 residues. The CDR3 DNA follows: TGCGCCAGCAGCTCTCGACAGGGGAGATTGACTGAAGCTTTCTTT. Protein: CASSSRQGRLTEAFF.

The CDR3 bases are TGCGCCAGCAGCACAGACCCCGACAGGGGCTCCCGGTATGGCTACACCTTC. Translating gives CASSTDPDRGSRYGYTF. This chain connects TRBV5-1 to TRBJ1-2; 8 bases match TRBD1. Unmatched junction bases numbered 16, after V lost 4 bases and J lost 5 bases. The germline V gene encodes CDR1 SGHRS and CDR2 YFSETQ. The CDR3 has 17 amino acids.

This rearrangement joins TRBV11-2 to TRBJ1-1; D ambiguous. Germline values: CDR1 SGHAT, CDR2 FQNNGV. This CDR3 is 12 amino acids long. V lost 5 bases and J 11 bases, leaving 15 bases between the germline ends. The CDR3 sequence: CASSLNEHWAFF. The CDR3 region has the DNA TGTGCCAGCAGCCTTAATGAACATTGGGCTTTCTTT. The whole variable domain, remainder taken from reference TRBV11-2 and TRBJ1-1, is EAGVAQSPRYKIIEKRQSVAFWCNPISGHATLYWYQQILGQGPKLLIQFQNNGVVDDSQLPKDRFSAERLKGVDSTLKIQPAKLEDSAVYLCASSLNEHWAFFGQGTRLTVV.

V and J are TRBV28 and TRBJ1-5; TRBD1 is a possible D gene (5 bases). There are 14 residues in the CDR3. The V end was cut by 7 bases, the J end by 4 bases, with 14 bases between. Germline V lookup: CDR1 MDHEN, CDR2 SYDVKM. For the CDR3, the DNA is TGTGCCAGCATCGCCCTGGCAGGGAATCAGCCCCAGCATTTT. Translation: CASIALAGNQPQHF.

This clone has only one observation. The chain is built from TRBV6-6 and TRBJ1-6; no reliable D call. The CDR3 contains 13 residues. Germline-derived CDR1 and CDR2 are MNHNY and SVGAGI (reference sequence). Trimming shortened V by 6 bases and J by 4 bases, and 7 bases separated the two germline ends. The DNA of the CDR3 is TGTGCCAGCAGCGAGGAATATAATTCACCCCTCCACTTT. This translates into CASSEEYNSPLHF.

This clone was picked up one time. This chain uses TRBV7-2 with TRBJ2-3; 15 bases agree with TRBD2. The CDR3 runs to 19 residues. Germline V lookup: CDR1 SGHTA, CDR2 FQGNSA. J gave up 2 bases and V 7 bases, and 13 bases lay outside the gene matches. CDR3 protein: CASNQPHGTSGGNTDTQYF. The CDR3 DNA is TGTGCCAGCAACCAGCCCCACGGGACTAGCGGGGGGAACACAGATACGCAGTATTTT. Full variable domain (outside the CDR3, taken from reference TRBV7-2 and TRBJ2-3): GAGVSQSPSNKVTEKGKDVELRCDPISGHTALYWYRQSLGQGLEFLIYFQGNSAPDKSGLPSDRFSAERTGGSVSTLTIQRTQQEDSAVYLCASNQPHGTSGGNTDTQYFGPGTRLTVL.

The chain links TRBV6-5 to TRBJ1-1; D is ambiguous. V was clipped by 4 bases and J by 5 bases, with 11 bases between them. CDR1 and CDR2 (germline): MNHEY, SVGAGI. CDR3 size: 13 residues. The DNA of the CDR3 is TGTGCCAGCAGTTCGACTCGGGTAACTGAAGCTTTCTTT. Translated, it gives CASSSTRVTEAFF.

The genes are TRBV30 and TRBJ1-2; D is uncertain. This CDR3 has 12 amino acids. Germline V gene lookup returns CDR1 GTSNPN and CDR2 SVGIG (reference sequence). V shed 3 bases and J shed 8 bases, with 13 bases lying between them. In DNA form, the CDR3 reads TGTGCCTGGAGCGGAATAGCCGTCGGCTACACCTTC. This translates into CAWSGIAVGYTF. Looking up the rest from reference TRBV30 and TRBJ1-2 gives the full variable domain: SQTIHQWPATLVQPVGSPLSLECTVEGTSNPNLYWYRQAAGRGLQLLFYSVGIGQISSEVPQNLSASRPQDRQFILSSKKLLLSDSGFYLCAWSGIAVGYTFGSGTRLTVV.

The rearrangement links TRBV9 to TRBJ2-1; 8 bases line up with TRBD2. This CDR3 region has 16 residues. With 4 bases clipped from V and 9 bases from J, the junction kept 15 bases outside the gene matches. The germline CDR1 and CDR2 sequences are SGDLS and YYNGEE. The CDR3 sequence: CASSQGLALGMGEQFF. DNA of the CDR3: TGTGCCAGCAGCCAAGGACTAGCCCTCGGGATGGGTGAGCAGTTCTTC.

The chain uses TRBV19 and TRBJ1-2, with D hard to call. The CDR3 spans 13 residues. Per germline, CDR1 LNHDA and CDR2 SQIVND (reference sequence). Trimming left V 4 bases short and J 10 bases short, with 16 bases between. In DNA, the CDR3 is TGTGCCAGTAGTACCCCTGGATGGGCAGACTACACCTTC. It specifies CASSTPGWADYTF. Using reference TRBV19 and TRBJ1-2 for the parts outside the CDR3, the full variable domain is DGGITQSPKYLFRKEGQNVTLSCEQNLNHDAMYWYRQDPGQGLRLIYYSQIVNDFQKGDIAEGYSVSREKKESFPLTVTSAQKNPTAFYLCASSTPGWADYTFGSGTRLTVV.

The chain carries TRBV10-3 and TRBJ1-2; 8 bases are a match to TRBD1. The CDR3 is made up of 15 amino acids. Trimming took 4 bases from V and 5 from J; bases not matched to a gene: 9. Germline V gene sequence: CDR1 ENHRY, CDR2 SYGVKD. The CDR3 reads CAISAGAGGVYGYTF. CDR3 DNA sequence: TGTGCCATCAGTGCCGGAGCAGGGGGCGTTTATGGCTACACCTTC.

The chain employs TRBV6-6 and TRBJ1-1; 10 bases align to TRBD1. CDR1 MNHNY and CDR2 SVGAGI come from the germline V gene (reference sequence). The CDR3 totals 15 residues. J was trimmed by 2 bases and V by 2 bases; bases with no gene match: 2. CDR3 sequence: CASSYGQGGNTEAFF. DNA of the CDR3: TGTGCCAGCAGTTACGGACAGGGGGGCAACACTGAAGCTTTCTTT.

The chain uses TRBV7-6 and TRBJ1-2, with 9 bases fitting TRBD1. V gave up 1 base and J gave up 6 bases; unmatched junction bases: 6. CDR1 is SGHVS and CDR2 is FNYEAQ in the germline V gene. The CDR3 loop spans 15 amino acids. The CDR3 is CASSLEPGQGNGYTF. CDR3 nucleotide sequence: TGTGCCAGCAGCTTAGAACCGGGACAGGGTAATGGCTACACCTTC.

The rearrangement links TRBV11-2 to TRBJ2-2; D call uncertain. CDR1 is SGHAT and CDR2 is FQNNGV in the germline V gene. The CDR3 consists of 14 residues. V lost 1 base and J 3 bases, leaving 6 bases between the germline ends. CDR3 amino acids: CASSLGSYTGELFF. The DNA of the CDR3 is TGTGCCAGCAGCTTAGGTAGTTACACCGGGGAGCTGTTTTTT. Based on the CDR3 plus reference TRBV11-2 and TRBJ2-2, the full variable domain is EAGVAQSPRYKIIEKRQSVAFWCNPISGHATLYWYQQILGQGPKLLIQFQNNGVVDDSQLPKDRFSAERLKGVDSTLKIQPAKLEDSAVYLCASSLGSYTGELFFGEGSRLTVL.

V is TRBV9 and J is TRBJ1-2; 8 nucleotides line up with TRBD1. Trimming took 7 bases from V and 5 from J; bases not matched to a gene: 25. The CDR3 spans 19 residues. The V gene's germline CDR1 is SGDLS and CDR2 YYNGEE. DNA of the CDR3: TGTGCCAGCGACAAAGGGCGTAGGACAGGGACCGACTCAAGTTATGGCTACACCTTC. Its protein is CASDKGRRTGTDSSYGYTF.

V gene TRBV30 combines with J gene TRBJ2-3; the D gene is possibly TRBD2 (6 bases). This CDR3 has 14 amino acids. CDR1 and CDR2 (germline): GTSNPN, SVGIG (reference sequence). Trimming stripped 5 bases from V and 0 bases from J, with 12 bases between. The CDR3 protein is CAWGDWLSTDTQYF. In DNA, the CDR3 is TGTGCCTGGGGGGACTGGTTGAGCACAGATACGCAGTATTTT. Based on the CDR3 plus reference TRBV30 and TRBJ2-3, the full variable domain is SQTIHQWPATLVQPVGSPLSLECTVEGTSNPNLYWYRQAAGRGLQLLFYSVGIGQISSEVPQNLSASRPQDRQFILSSKKLLLSDSGFYLCAWGDWLSTDTQYFGPGTRLTVL.

This clone was counted between two and nine times. The rearrangement joins TRBV4-1 to TRBJ1-1, with D possibly being TRBD1 (5 bases). Looked up from germline, CDR1 is MGHRA and CDR2 is YSYEKL. V lost 0 bases, J lost 0 bases, and 11 bases lay in between. The CDR3 is 16 amino acids. The CDR3 coding sequence is TGCGCCAGCAGCCAAGAGGGGGGGACCATGAACACTGAAGCTTTCTTT. This gives the protein CASSQEGGTMNTEAFF.

This clone was observed once. The genes are TRBV6-1 and TRBJ2-7; 9 nucleotides align to TRBD1. V lost 2 bases, J lost 4 bases, and 6 bases stayed unmatched. Germline lookup yields CDR1 MNHNS and CDR2 SASEGT. The CDR3 totals 15 residues. CDR3 sequence: CASSEIGTGIYEQYF. The DNA for the CDR3 is TGTGCCAGCAGTGAAATCGGGACAGGGATTTACGAGCAGTACTTC.

V and J are TRBV7-6 and TRBJ2-5; possible D gene TRBD2, 6 bases. The V end was cut by 4 bases, the J end by 5 bases, with 11 bases between. This CDR3 is built from 13 residues. Germline V CDR1 and CDR2: SGHVS, FNYEAQ. CDR3: CASSWDSIETQYF. CDR3 DNA sequence: TGTGCCAGCAGCTGGGACTCAATCGAGACCCAGTACTTC.

The chain has TRBV6-1 and TRBJ1-2; tentatively, D is TRBD1 (6 bases). Germline values: CDR1 MNHNS, CDR2 SASEGT. The ends were cut back, 0 bases at V and 6 bases at J, with 14 bases in the middle. This CDR3 has 15 residues. CDR3 DNA sequence: TGTGCCAGCAGTGAAGCCATTGAGGGGGTGCATGGCTACACCTTC. Amino acid sequence: CASSEAIEGVHGYTF.

The chain combines TRBV4-2 with TRBJ2-3; 16 nucleotides match TRBD2. CDR1 is LGHNA and CDR2 is YNFKEQ in the germline V gene. The CDR3 runs 16 residues. Trimming cost V 4 bases and J 4 bases; bases outside gene matches: 2. The CDR3 protein is CASSLGTSGGADTQYF. The CDR3 region has the DNA TGTGCCAGCAGCCTTGGGACTAGCGGGGGGGCAGATACGCAGTATTTT.

The J gene is TRBJ1-4, the V gene TRBV7-8; tentatively, D is TRBD1 (6 bases). Trimming shortened V by 4 bases and J by 0 bases, and 21 bases separated the two germline ends. Germline CDR1 reads SGHVS; CDR2 reads FQNEAQ. There are 19 residues in the CDR3. The CDR3: CASSSRFADSQATNEKLFF. The DNA for the CDR3 is TGTGCCAGCAGCTCAAGGTTCGCGGACAGCCAAGCAACTAATGAAAAACTGTTTTTT.